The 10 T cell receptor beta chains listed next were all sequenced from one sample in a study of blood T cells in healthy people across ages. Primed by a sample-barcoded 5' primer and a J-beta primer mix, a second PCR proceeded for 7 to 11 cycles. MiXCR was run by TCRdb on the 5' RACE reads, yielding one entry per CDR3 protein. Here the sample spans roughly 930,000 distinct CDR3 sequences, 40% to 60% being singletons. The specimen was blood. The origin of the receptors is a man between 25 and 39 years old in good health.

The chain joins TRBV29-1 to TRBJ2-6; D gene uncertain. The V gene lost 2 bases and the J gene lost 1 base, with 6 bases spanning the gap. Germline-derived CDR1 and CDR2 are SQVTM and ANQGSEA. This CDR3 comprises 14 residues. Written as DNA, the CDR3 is TGCAGCGTTGAACATGGGTCTGGGGCCAACGTCCTGACTTTC. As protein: CSVEHGSGANVLTF.

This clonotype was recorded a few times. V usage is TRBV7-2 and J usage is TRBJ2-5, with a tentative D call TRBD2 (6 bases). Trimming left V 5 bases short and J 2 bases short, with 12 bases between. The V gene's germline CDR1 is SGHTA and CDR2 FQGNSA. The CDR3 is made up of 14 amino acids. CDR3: CASSLTSTQETQYF. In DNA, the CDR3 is TGTGCCAGCAGCCTGACTAGTACTCAAGAGACCCAGTACTTC. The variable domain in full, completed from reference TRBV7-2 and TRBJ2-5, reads GAGVSQSPSNKVTEKGKDVELRCDPISGHTALYWYRQSLGQGLEFLIYFQGNSAPDKSGLPSDRFSAERTGGSVSTLTIQRTQQEDSAVYLCASSLTSTQETQYFGPGTRLLVL.

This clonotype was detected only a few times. The CDR3 coding sequence is TGTGCCAGCACCTGGGGAACTCTGGCCTACGAGCAGTACTTC. Protein product: CASTWGTLAYEQYF. The chain has TRBV12-3 or TRBV12-4 and TRBJ2-7, with D hard to call. V was shortened by 7 bases and J by 2 bases, with 15 bases between the two germline ends. CDR3 length equals 14 residues.

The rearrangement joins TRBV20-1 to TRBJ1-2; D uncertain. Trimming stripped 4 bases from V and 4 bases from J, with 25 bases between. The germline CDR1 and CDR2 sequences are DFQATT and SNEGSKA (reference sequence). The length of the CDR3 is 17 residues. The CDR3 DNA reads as TGCAGTGCTAAAAACCTCCGGGAGCTAGCATGGGGCTATGGCTACACCTTC. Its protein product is CSAKNLRELAWGYGYTF.

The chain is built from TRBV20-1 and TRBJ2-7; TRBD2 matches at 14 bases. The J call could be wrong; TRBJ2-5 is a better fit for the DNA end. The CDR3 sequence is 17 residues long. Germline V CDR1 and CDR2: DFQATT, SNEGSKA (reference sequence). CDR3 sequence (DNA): TGCAGTGCTGCGACTAGCGGGGGGGCCGTGAAGATGGAGACCCAGTACTTC. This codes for CSAATSGGAVKMETQYF.

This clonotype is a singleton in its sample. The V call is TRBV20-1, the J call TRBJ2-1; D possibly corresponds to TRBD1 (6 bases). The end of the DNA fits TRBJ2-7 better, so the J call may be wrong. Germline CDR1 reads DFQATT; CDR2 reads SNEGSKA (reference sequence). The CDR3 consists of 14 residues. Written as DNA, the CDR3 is TGCAGTGCCAGGTGGACAGTTAAAGGGTCCGAGCAGTACTTC. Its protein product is CSARWTVKGSEQYF.

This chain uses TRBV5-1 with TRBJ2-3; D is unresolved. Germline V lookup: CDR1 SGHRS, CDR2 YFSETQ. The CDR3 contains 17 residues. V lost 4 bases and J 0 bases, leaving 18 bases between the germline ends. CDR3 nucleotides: TGCGCCAGCAGCCCCCCGACCGGACCACCTAGCACAGATACGCAGTATTTT. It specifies CASSPPTGPPSTDTQYF.

CDR3 in amino acids: CASSPRTVIEAFF. CDR3 DNA: TGTGCCAGCAGCCCCAGGACCGTTATTGAAGCTTTCTTT. V gene TRBV7-2 combines with J gene TRBJ1-1; D call uncertain. Deletions cut 5 bases from V and 7 bases from J, with 14 bases between. Germline assignment: CDR1 SGHTA and CDR2 FQGNSA. The CDR3 length is 13 residues.

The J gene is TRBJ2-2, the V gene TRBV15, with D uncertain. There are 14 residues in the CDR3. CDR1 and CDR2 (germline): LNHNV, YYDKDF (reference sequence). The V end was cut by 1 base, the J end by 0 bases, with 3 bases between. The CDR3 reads CATSRVPNTGELFF. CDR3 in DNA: TGTGCCACCAGCAGAGTTCCGAACACCGGGGAGCTGTTTTTT.

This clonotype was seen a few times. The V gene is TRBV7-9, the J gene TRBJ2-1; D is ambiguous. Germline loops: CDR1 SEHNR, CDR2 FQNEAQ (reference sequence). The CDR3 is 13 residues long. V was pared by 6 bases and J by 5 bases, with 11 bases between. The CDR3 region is CASRGSGHNEQFF. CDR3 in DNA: TGTGCCAGCAGGGGTTCGGGCCACAATGAGCAGTTCTTC.